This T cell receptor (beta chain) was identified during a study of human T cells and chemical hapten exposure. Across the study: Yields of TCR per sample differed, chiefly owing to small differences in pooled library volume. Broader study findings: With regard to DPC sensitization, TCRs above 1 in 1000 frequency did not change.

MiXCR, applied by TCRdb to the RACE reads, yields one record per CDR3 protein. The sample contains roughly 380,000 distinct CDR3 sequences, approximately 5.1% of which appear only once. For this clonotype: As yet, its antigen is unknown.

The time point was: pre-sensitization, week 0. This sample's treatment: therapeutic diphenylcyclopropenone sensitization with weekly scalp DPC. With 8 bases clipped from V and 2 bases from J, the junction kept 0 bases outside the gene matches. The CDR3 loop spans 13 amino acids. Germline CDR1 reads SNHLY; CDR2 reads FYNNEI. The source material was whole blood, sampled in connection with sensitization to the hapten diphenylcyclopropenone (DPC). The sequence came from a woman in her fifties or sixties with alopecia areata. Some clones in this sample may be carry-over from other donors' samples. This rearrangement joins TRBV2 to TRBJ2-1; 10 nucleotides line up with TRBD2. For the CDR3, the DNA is TGTGCCAGCGGGACTAGCGCCTACAATGAGCAGTTCTTC. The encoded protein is CASGTSAYNEQFF.